The 21 T cell receptor beta chains reported below all come from one sample, sequenced in a study of shared clonotypes between healthy human individuals (dated by TCRdb to about 2020). Receptor libraries were prepared by the immunoSEQ multiplex PCR assay. The immuneACCESS repertoire file appears here via TCRdb, limited to in-frame rearrangements. These files lack a portion of the clones; in checked studies, under half of the deficit traces to unresolved V genes, and the cause of the others is not known. The sample has 2 million to 2.5 million clones on record, 85% to 95% of them singletons. Roughly 0.13% of the sample rests with the top ten. Specimen: naive CD4+ T cells sorted from blood. The cell subset or site tag for this specimen amounts to: CD45RA+ positively selected. Receptors originate from a man aged 18-30 years in good health.

The V gene is TRBV5-1, the J gene TRBJ2-5; D is perhaps TRBD2 (5 bases). The CDR3 has 15 amino acids. V lost 3 bases to trimming and J lost 6 bases, with 18 bases between them. Germline values: CDR1 SGHRS, CDR2 YFSETQ. The CDR3: CASSSRGGVTQTQYF. The CDR3 DNA reads as TGCGCCAGCAGCTCTCGTGGAGGAGTTACGCAGACCCAGTACTTC.

The CDR3 loop reads CASSRGQTEAFF. The CDR3 nucleotides are TGTGCCAGCAGCCGGGGGCAAACTGAAGCTTTCTTT. The chain carries TRBV5-4 and TRBJ1-1; tentative D call: TRBD1 (6 bases). Germline assignment: CDR1 SGHNT and CDR2 YYREEE (reference sequence). With 4 bases removed from V and 5 bases from J, the gap between germline ends came to 9 bases. The CDR3 totals 12 residues. The complete variable domain, with remaining parts taken from reference TRBV5-4 and TRBJ1-1, reads ETGVTQSPTHLIKTRGQQVTLRCSSQSGHNTVSWYQQALGQGPQFIFQYYREEENGRGNFPPRFSGLQFPNYSSELNVNALELDDSALYLCASSRGQTEAFFGQGTRLTVV.

This clone was picked up one time. The genes are TRBV6-5 and TRBJ2-7; D gene uncertain. V lost 0 bases and J lost 0, with 12 bases in between. This CDR3 region has 16 residues. CDR1 and CDR2 (germline): MNHEY, SVGAGI. In nucleotides, the CDR3 is TGTGCCAGCAGTTACTCTTCTGCTGGACCCTCCTACGAGCAGTACTTC. Its protein is CASSYSSAGPSYEQYF.

There are a few counts of this clone. This rearrangement joins TRBV19 to TRBJ1-2; D is uncertain. CDR3 length: 12 residues. V was clipped by 6 bases and J by 7 bases, with 12 bases between them. The germline V gene has CDR1 LNHDA and CDR2 SQIVND (reference sequence). DNA for the CDR3: TGTGCCAGTAGCACCAATCGAGCTGGCTACACCTTC. Its translation is CASSTNRAGYTF.

The CDR3 region has the DNA TGTGCCAGTAGTGACGGGACAGGGGCACTGACAGATACGCAGTATTTT. It specifies CASSDGTGALTDTQYF. The V gene is TRBV19, the J gene TRBJ2-3, with 10 positions matching TRBD1. Per the germline V gene, CDR1 is LNHDA and CDR2 is SQIVND (reference sequence). The CDR3 covers 16 residues. V trimming: 5 bases; J trimming: 3 bases; junction bases outside the gene matches: 8. Variable domain in full (rest from reference TRBV19 and TRBJ2-3): DGGITQSPKYLFRKEGQNVTLSCEQNLNHDAMYWYRQDPGQGLRLIYYSQIVNDFQKGDIAEGYSVSREKKESFPLTVTSAQKNPTAFYLCASSDGTGALTDTQYFGPGTRLTVL.

The chain recombines TRBV6-1 with TRBJ1-6; D remains ambiguous. Germline loops: CDR1 MNHNS, CDR2 SASEGT. The CDR3 is 15 amino acids. With 0 bases removed from V and 12 bases from J, the gap between germline ends came to 15 bases. CDR3 DNA sequence: TGTGCCAGCAGTGAAGCGCTTCGTCCGGGCGGACCCCTCCACTTT. It codes for CASSEALRPGGPLHF.

This chain uses TRBV4-1 with TRBJ1-6; possibly TRBD1 for D (6 bases). The germline V and J ends were trimmed by 3 bases and 10 bases, with 16 bases remaining between them. Germline V CDR1 and CDR2: MGHRA, YSYEKL. The CDR3 sequence is 15 residues long. The DNA for the CDR3 is TGCGCCAGCAGCCACCGGGACGCGGGGGGCTCACCCCTCCACTTT. It encodes CASSHRDAGGSPLHF.

J is TRBJ1-4 and V is TRBV27; a possible D gene is TRBD1 (6 bases). The CDR3 contains 14 residues. V lost 7 bases and J 8 bases, leaving 17 bases between the germline ends. Germline values: CDR1 MNHEY, CDR2 SMNVEV (reference sequence). The CDR3 protein is CASTSGGLGEKLFF. Written as DNA, the CDR3 is TGTGCCAGCACCAGCGGGGGGCTAGGGGAAAAACTGTTTTTT.

This rearrangement joins TRBV19 to TRBJ2-2; 10 bases match TRBD1. The CDR3 loop spans 15 amino acids. Unmatched junction bases numbered 5, after V lost 3 bases and J lost 7 bases. Germline CDR1 is LNHDA and CDR2 is SQIVND (reference sequence). This CDR3 is CASSMLGQGIGELFF. In nucleotides, the CDR3 is TGTGCCAGTAGTATGCTGGGACAGGGGATCGGGGAGCTGTTTTTT.

This chain joins TRBV5-1 and TRBJ1-4, with a tentative D call TRBD1 (6 bases). The CDR3 has 13 amino acids. Germline loops: CDR1 SGHRS, CDR2 YFSETQ. Trimming shortened V by 7 bases and J by 4 bases, and 11 bases separated the two germline ends. This chain's CDR3 is CASSDRNNEKLFF. CDR3 DNA sequence: TGCGCCAGCTCAGACAGGAATAATGAAAAACTGTTTTTT.

This chain connects TRBV30 to TRBJ2-4; tentatively, D is TRBD1 or TRBD2 (5 bases each). Germline V gives CDR1 GTSNPN, CDR2 SVGIG (reference sequence). This CDR3 spans 15 amino acids. Trimming stripped 2 bases from V and 8 bases from J, with 19 bases between. The CDR3 spells CAWSFTGGSEDIQYF. CDR3 coding DNA: TGTGCCTGGAGTTTTACAGGCGGTTCGGAGGACATTCAGTACTTC.

The J gene is TRBJ2-7, the V gene TRBV27; TRBD1 matches 7 bases. Trimming at V came to 1 base and at J to 4 bases, leaving 13 bases not matched to a gene. Germline V gene sequence: CDR1 MNHEY, CDR2 SMNVEV (reference sequence). The CDR3 contains 17 residues. CDR3 bases: TGTGCCAGCAGTTTATTCCTCGACGAGGGGGCTAGATACGAGCAGTACTTC. This encodes CASSLFLDEGARYEQYF.

The chain carries TRBV2 and TRBJ1-1; no definite D call. V was clipped by 4 bases and J by 7 bases, with 7 bases between them. CDR1 is SNHLY and CDR2 is FYNNEI in the germline V gene. The CDR3 totals 11 residues. The CDR3 DNA sequence: TGTGCCAGCAGTGGCACGGATGAAGCTTTCTTT. Translation gives CASSGTDEAFF. Looking up the rest from reference TRBV2 and TRBJ1-1 gives the full variable domain: EPEVTQTPSHQVTQMGQEVILRCVPISNHLYFYWYRQILGQKVEFLVSFYNNEISEKSEIFDDQFSVERPDGSNFTLKIRSTKLEDSAMYFCASSGTDEAFFGQGTRLTVV.

This chain links TRBV29-1 with TRBJ2-1, with D perhaps matching TRBD2 (7 bases). The germline V gene has CDR1 SQVTM and CDR2 ANQGSEA. Trimming cost V 3 bases and J 9 bases, with 12 bases left between them. This CDR3 is built from 12 residues. The CDR3 nucleotides read TGCAGCGTTGACCGGGGGGCATTTGAGCAGTTCTTC. It translates to CSVDRGAFEQFF.

The chain uses TRBV4-1 and TRBJ2-7; 11 bases map to TRBD2. CDR3 size: 17 residues. The ends lost 2 bases at V and 0 bases at J; junction bases unmatched: 6. Per the germline V gene, CDR1 is MGHRA and CDR2 is YSYEKL. CDR3 amino acids: CASSQTTSGGLSYEQYF. The CDR3 region has the DNA TGCGCCAGCAGCCAAACCACTAGCGGGGGACTCTCCTACGAGCAGTACTTC.

About this clone itself: This sample also contains other DNA sequences that code for the same CDR3. DNA of the CDR3: TGTGCCTGGAGTCCCACCAGGACTAGCGGATACACAGATACGCAGTATTTT. Its protein product is CAWSPTRTSGYTDTQYF. The chain employs TRBV30 and TRBJ2-3; 10 bases fit TRBD2. In germline, CDR1 is GTSNPN, CDR2 SVGIG (reference sequence). This CDR3 is built from 17 residues. Trimming removed 2 bases from V and 2 bases from J; junction bases left unmatched: 10.

V and J are TRBV20-1 and TRBJ1-1; D is undetermined. Germline assignment: CDR1 DFQATT and CDR2 SNEGSKA (reference sequence). There are 10 residues in the CDR3. Trimming removed 5 bases at V and 10 bases at J, with 11 bases between. CDR3 loop: CSAGILGAFF. CDR3 coding DNA: TGCAGTGCTGGGATATTGGGAGCTTTCTTT.

V and J are TRBV25-1 and TRBJ2-7, with TRBD1 matching 7 bases. V trimming: 1 base; J trimming: 4 bases; junction bases outside the gene matches: 7. This CDR3 has 15 amino acids. Germline CDR1 and CDR2: MGHDK and SYGVNS. Here the CDR3 DNA reads TGTGCCAGCAGTGAATCTGAGACAGGGTCTTACGAGCAGTACTTC. Encoded protein: CASSESETGSYEQYF.

The chain links TRBV2 to TRBJ2-7, with unresolved D. This CDR3 is built from 12 residues. Trimming pared 6 bases from V and 6 bases from J, leaving 12 bases between. Germline V gene lookup returns CDR1 SNHLY and CDR2 FYNNEI. The CDR3 region is CASSADVIEQYF. CDR3 bases: TGTGCCAGCAGCGCGGACGTAATCGAGCAGTACTTC.

The count of this clone is one. The genes are TRBV7-6 and TRBJ2-1, with D unclear. The CDR3 extends over 15 amino acids. Trimming pared 5 bases from V and 5 bases from J, leaving 16 bases between. Germline V CDR1 and CDR2: SGHVS, FNYEAQ. The CDR3 DNA follows: TGTGCCAGCAGCCGGATACGGATAACTAACAATGAGCAGTTCTTC. Translating it yields CASSRIRITNNEQFF.

Here the CDR3 reads CASSVAGFGSPLHF. CDR3 in DNA: TGTGCCAGCAGTGTTGCAGGGTTCGGTTCACCCCTCCACTTT. The chain links TRBV2 to TRBJ1-6; a weak D match, TRBD1 (5 bases). CDR1 SNHLY and CDR2 FYNNEI come from the germline V gene. This CDR3 region has 14 residues. V was clipped by 4 bases and J by 9 bases, with 13 bases between them.